The entry below describes one T cell receptor beta chain. What it recognizes is unknown. V was shortened by 1 base and J by 1 base, with 14 bases between the two germline ends. The CDR3 covers 18 residues. Per germline, CDR1 LGHNA and CDR2 YNFKEQ. The table came from immunoSEQ multiplex PCR; TCRdb's copy has only in-frame clones and leaves some out. The sample shows 23,000 or so clones, nearly 99% of them seen only once. The data were taken from a study of T cells after posttransplantation cyclophosphamide. Study outcomes and limitations: Recipient CMV seropositivity and CMV reactivation strongly tracked TRB clonality. TRB overlap between skin or GI tissue T cells and blood was limited.

The chain is built from TRBV4-2 and TRBJ2-6, with D possibly TRBD1 on 6 matching bases. This TCR was recovered from a man aged 40-50 years in good health, CMV-negative, and a related stem cell transplant donor. Specimen: naive CD8+ T cells sorted from PBMCs. CDR3 amino acids: CASSQVSGDNSGANVLTF. Here the CDR3 DNA reads TGTGCCAGCAGCCAAGTCTCAGGGGATAATTCTGGGGCCAACGTCCTGACTTTC.